This entry features one T cell receptor beta chain sequence. Through a sample-barcoded 5' primer and a J-beta primer mix, a second PCR was run for roughly 6 to 11 cycles. TCRdb called the 5' RACE reads again in MiXCR, with one record for every CDR3 protein. Here the sample spans about 2 million distinct CDR3 sequences, approximately 50% being singletons. These data come from a study of blood T cells in healthy people across ages. Sequenced input: blood. The clonotype originates from a woman aged 35 to 49 in good health.

The chain's CDR3 is CASSLLQNLPPREKLFF. The CDR3 DNA reads as TGTGCCAGCAGTTTGTTACAAAATCTTCCTCCACGGGAAAAACTGTTTTTT. This chain uses TRBV28 with TRBJ1-4; D is undetermined. Germline V lookup: CDR1 MDHEN, CDR2 SYDVKM. The CDR3 totals 17 residues. V lost 3 bases and J 8 bases, leaving 22 bases between the germline ends.